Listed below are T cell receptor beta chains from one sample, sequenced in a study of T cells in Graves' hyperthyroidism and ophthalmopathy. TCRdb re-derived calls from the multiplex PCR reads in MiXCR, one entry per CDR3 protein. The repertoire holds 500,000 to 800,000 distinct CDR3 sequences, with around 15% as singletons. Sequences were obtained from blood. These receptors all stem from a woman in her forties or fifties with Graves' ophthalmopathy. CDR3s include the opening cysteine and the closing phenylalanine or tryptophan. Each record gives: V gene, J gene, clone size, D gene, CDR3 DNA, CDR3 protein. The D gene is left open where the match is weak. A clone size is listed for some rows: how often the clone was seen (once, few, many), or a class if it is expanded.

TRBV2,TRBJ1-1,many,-,TGTGCCAGCAGGGACGGTGCCATGAACACTGAAGCTTTCTTT,CASRDGAMNTEAFF
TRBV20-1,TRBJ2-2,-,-,TGCAGTGCTAGAGATTATGTTGGCGGTATCGGGGAGCTGTTTTTT,CSARDYVGGIGELFF
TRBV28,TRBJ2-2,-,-,TGTGCCAGCATCGGGGGAGTGATCGGGGAGCTGTTTTTT,CASIGGVIGELFF
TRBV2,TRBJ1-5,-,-,TGTGCCAGCAGTGAGACAGGCGCGGGGTCGTATCAGCCCCAGCATTTT,CASSETGAGSYQPQHF
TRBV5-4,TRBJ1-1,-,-,TGTGCCAGCAGCTTGGAGTCGACCAGGAACACTGAAGCTTTCTTT,CASSLESTRNTEAFF
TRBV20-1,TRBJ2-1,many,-,TGCAGTGCTTCATGGATGAGCTCCTACAATGAGCAGTTCTTC,CSASWMSSYNEQFF
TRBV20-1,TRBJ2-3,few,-,TGCAGTGCTGGCTACACAGATACGCAGTATTTT,CSAGYTDTQYF
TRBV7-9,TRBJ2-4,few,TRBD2,TGTGCCAGCAGCTCACCCGGGGAGCTAGCGGGAGTTAGGAACATTCAGTACTTC,CASSSPGELAGVRNIQYF
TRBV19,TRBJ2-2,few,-,TGTGCCAGTAGTATAGACGTCACCGGGGAGCTGTTTTTT,CASSIDVTGELFF
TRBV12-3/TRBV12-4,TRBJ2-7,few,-,TGTGCCAGCAGTCCGAGGTTCGGGATCTACGAGCAGTACTTC,CASSPRFGIYEQYF
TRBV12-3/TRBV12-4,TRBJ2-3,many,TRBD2,TGTGCCAGCAGAGTTTCTGGACTAGCTAGCACAGATACGCAGTATTTT,CASRVSGLASTDTQYF
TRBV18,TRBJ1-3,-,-,TGTGCCAGCTCACCACCGGGACCCCGAAACACCATATATTTT,CASSPPGPRNTIYF
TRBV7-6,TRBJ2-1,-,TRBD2,TGTGCCAGCAGCCTAACCGGGACTAGTTCCAACTACAATGAGCAGTTCTTC,CASSLTGTSSNYNEQFF
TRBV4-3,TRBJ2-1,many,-,TGCGCCAGCAGCCAAGATCTGAGCAGTTTCGCTGAGCAGTTCTTC,CASSQDLSSFAEQFF
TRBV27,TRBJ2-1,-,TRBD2,TGTGCCAGCAGTTTATGGACTAGCGGGAGTAGTGAGCAGTTCTTC,CASSLWTSGSSEQFF
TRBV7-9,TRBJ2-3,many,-,TGTGCCAGCAGCCCCACTCGAACAGGGAGCACAGATACGCAGTATTTT,CASSPTRTGSTDTQYF
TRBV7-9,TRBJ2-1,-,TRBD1,TGTGCCAGTAACTGGGACAGCTCCTACAATGAGCAGTTCTTC,CASNWDSSYNEQFF
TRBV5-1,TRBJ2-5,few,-,TGCGCCAGCAGCTTAGGGGCCACCACCCGAGAGACCCAGTACTTC,CASSLGATTRETQYF
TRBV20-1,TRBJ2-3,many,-,TGCAGTGCTAGCGGGGACTGGATCACAGATACGCAGTATTTT,CSASGDWITDTQYF
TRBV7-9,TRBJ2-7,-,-,TGTGCCAGCAGCTCCCCCCGGGGTGGGGAAGAGCAGTACTTC,CASSSPRGGEEQYF
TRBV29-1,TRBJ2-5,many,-,TGCAGCGTACCCAGGACGGGGTACCAAGAGACCCAGTACTTC,CSVPRTGYQETQYF
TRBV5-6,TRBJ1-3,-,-,TGTGCCAGCAGCCGTTTGGGGGCCCGAGGAAACACCATATATTTT,CASSRLGARGNTIYF
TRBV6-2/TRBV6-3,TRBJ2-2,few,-,TGTGCCAGCAGTTACCCTAGTCTTGAGCTGTTTTTT,CASSYPSLELFF
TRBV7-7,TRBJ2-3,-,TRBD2,TGTGCTAGCAGCTTAGAAGTCACGGGGGGACTAGGGTCGTCTACGCAGTATTTT,CASSLEVTGGLGSSTQYF
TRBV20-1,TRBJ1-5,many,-,TGCAGTGCCGCACGGACGGGGTATAGCAATCAGCCCCAGCATTTT,CSAARTGYSNQPQHF
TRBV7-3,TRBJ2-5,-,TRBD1,TGTGCCAGCAGCGCCGGGACAGGGAGGCGAGAGACCCAGTACTTC,CASSAGTGRRETQYF
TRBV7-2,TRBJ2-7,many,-,TGTGCCAGCAGCTTAGCATTGCGCGGGGAGCAGTACTTC,CASSLALRGEQYF
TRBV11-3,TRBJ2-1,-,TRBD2,TGTGCCAGCAGCACATTAGCGGGAGAGGTGGGTGAGCAGTTCTTC,CASSTLAGEVGEQFF
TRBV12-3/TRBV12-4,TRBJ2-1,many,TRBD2,TGTGCCAGCAGTTTAAGGCGCGGGACTAGCGGGAGGAGGGACAATGAGCAGTTCTTC,CASSLRRGTSGRRDNEQFF
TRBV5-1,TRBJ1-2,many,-,TGCGCCAGCAGCCCTGGGAATGGCTACACCTTC,CASSPGNGYTF
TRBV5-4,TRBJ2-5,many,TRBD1,TGTGCCAGCAGCTTGATGGACAGGGGCCAAGAGACCCAGTACTTC,CASSLMDRGQETQYF
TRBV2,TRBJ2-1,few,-,TGTGCCAGCAGTGTTGTGAACTCCTACAATGAGCAGTTCTTC,CASSVVNSYNEQFF
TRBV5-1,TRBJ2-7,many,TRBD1,TGCGCCAGCAGCTTAGGGCAGGGGGTTTCCTACGAGCAGTACTTC,CASSLGQGVSYEQYF
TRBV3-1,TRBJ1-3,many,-,TGTGCCAGCAGCCAAAGCTCTGGAAACACCATATATTTT,CASSQSSGNTIYF
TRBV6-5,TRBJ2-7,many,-,TGTGCCAGCAGTTACTCCCTTAGGGGTTTCTACGAGCAGTACTTC,CASSYSLRGFYEQYF
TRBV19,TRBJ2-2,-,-,TGTGCCAGTAGTAGCACAGCGGACACCGGGGAGCTGTTTTTT,CASSSTADTGELFF
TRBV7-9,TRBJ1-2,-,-,TGTGCCAGCAGCTTCCTCCCGGGACGACTGGACTATGGCTACACCTTC,CASSFLPGRLDYGYTF
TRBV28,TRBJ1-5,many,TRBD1,TGTGCCAGCAGTTTATCACAGGGGATTCAGCCCCAGCATTTT,CASSLSQGIQPQHF
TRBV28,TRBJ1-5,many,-,TGTGCCAGTGGCGTTCTCAATCAGCCCCAGCATTTT,CASGVLNQPQHF
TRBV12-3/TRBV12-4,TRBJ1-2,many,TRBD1,TGTGCCAGCAGCCCCATAGGACAGGAGCTCGGTGGCTACACCTTC,CASSPIGQELGGYTF
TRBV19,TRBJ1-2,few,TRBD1,TGTGCCAGTAGTCCCCAGGGACAGGGTGGCGGCTACACCTTC,CASSPQGQGGGYTF
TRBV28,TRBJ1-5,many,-,TGTGCCAGCGAGTCTAGGTTTAGCAATCAGCCCCAGCATTTT,CASESRFSNQPQHF
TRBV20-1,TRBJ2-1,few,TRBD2,TGCAGTGCTAGAGATCCTCTAGCGGGACGTCCGGATGAGCAGTTCTTC,CSARDPLAGRPDEQFF
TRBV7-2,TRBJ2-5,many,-,TGTGCCAGCAGCTTAATCTCCGGGGGCTCAGAGACCCAGTACTTC,CASSLISGGSETQYF
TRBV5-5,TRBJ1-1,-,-,TGTGCCAGCACCGATCTCCTGGGGAACACTGAAGCTTTCTTT,CASTDLLGNTEAFF
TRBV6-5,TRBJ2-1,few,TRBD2,TGTGCCAGCAGTCGCTCGGGACTAGCGGGAGTGAATGAGCAGTTCTTC,CASSRSGLAGVNEQFF
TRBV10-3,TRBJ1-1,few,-,TGTGCCATCAGTGAAAGGGGATCCGACACTGAAGCTTTCTTT,CAISERGSDTEAFF